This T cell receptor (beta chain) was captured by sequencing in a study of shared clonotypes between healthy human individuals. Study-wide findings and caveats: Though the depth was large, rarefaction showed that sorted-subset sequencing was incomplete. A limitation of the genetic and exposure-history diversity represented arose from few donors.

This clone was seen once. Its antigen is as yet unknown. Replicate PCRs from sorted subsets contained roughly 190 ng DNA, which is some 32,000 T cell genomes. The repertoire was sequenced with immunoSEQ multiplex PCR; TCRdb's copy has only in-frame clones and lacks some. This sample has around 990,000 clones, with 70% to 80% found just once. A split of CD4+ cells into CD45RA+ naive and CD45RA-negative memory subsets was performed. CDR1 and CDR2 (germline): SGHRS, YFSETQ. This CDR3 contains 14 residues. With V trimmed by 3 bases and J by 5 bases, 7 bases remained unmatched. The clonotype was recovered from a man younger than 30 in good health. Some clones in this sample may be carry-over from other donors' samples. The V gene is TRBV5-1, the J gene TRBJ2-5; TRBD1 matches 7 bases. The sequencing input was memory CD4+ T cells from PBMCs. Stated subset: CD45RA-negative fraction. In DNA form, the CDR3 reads TGCGCCAGCAGCTCCCCCGGGACAGCCGAGACCCAGTACTTC. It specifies CASSSPGTAETQYF. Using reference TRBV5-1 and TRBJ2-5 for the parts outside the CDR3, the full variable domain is KAGVTQTPRYLIKTRGQQVTLSCSPISGHRSVSWYQQTPGQGLQFLFEYFSETQRNKGNFPGRFSGRQFSNSRSEMNVSTLELGDSALYLCASSSPGTAETQYFGPGTRLLVL.